Shown below are 20 T cell receptor beta chains from a single sample sequenced in a study of CD8+CD57+ T cells in acquired aplastic anemia (dated by TCRdb to the late 2010s). Sequencing instrument: Illumina HiSeq 2000. Genomic DNA was used as template for profiling of TCR beta VDJ combinations and CDR3 sequences. TCRdb reprocessed the public reads (quality trimming at Q25 with fastp, clone calling with MiXCR) and kept in-frame beta chains. For every CDR3 protein sequence, its rows merge into one entry that carries the most common genes and DNA. In this sample the table shows approximately 260,000 distinct CDR3 sequences, roughly 82% of which occur a single time. Of the sample, over 35% falls within the top ten clones. Expansion of CD8+CD57+ cells had been shown by flow cytometry in the patients chosen for sequencing. Sequenced: sorted CD4+, CD8+, or CD8+CD57+ T cells (not recorded which) from PBMCs. The origin of the receptors is a human donor with aplastic anemia.

At least ten counts were recorded for this clonotype. The chain has TRBV28 and TRBJ1-3; D is uncertain. Trimming pared 5 bases from V and 0 bases from J, leaving 8 bases between. CDR3 length: 14 residues. Germline-derived CDR1 and CDR2 are MDHEN and SYDVKM. CDR3 residues: CASSPHISGNTIYF. CDR3 sequence (DNA): TGTGCCAGCAGTCCACATATCTCTGGAAACACCATATATTTT.

This chain connects TRBV2 to TRBJ1-1; TRBD1 might be the D (6 bases). V lost 5 bases, J lost 4 bases, and 17 bases lay in between. In germline, CDR1 is SNHLY, CDR2 FYNNEI. The CDR3 totals 15 residues. CDR3 residues: CASSLSLQGSTEAFF. The CDR3 DNA sequence: TGTGCCAGCAGTCTATCATTGCAGGGGAGCACTGAAGCTTTCTTT.

The gene calls are TRBV9 and TRBJ2-7; maybe TRBD1 (5 bases). V shed 3 bases and J shed 10 bases, with 23 bases lying between them. CDR1 is SGDLS and CDR2 is YYNGEE in the germline V gene. This CDR3 is 15 amino acids long. CDR3 DNA sequence: TGTGCCAGCAGCGCCGACAGCGCCTCCGGTAATTCACAGTACTTC. It translates to CASSADSASGNSQYF.

The chain joins TRBV7-8 to TRBJ2-5; tentatively, D is TRBD1 (7 bases). V lost 4 bases to trimming and J lost 0 bases, with 21 bases between them. The germline V gene encodes CDR1 SGHVS and CDR2 FQNEAQ. CDR3 length equals 18 residues. CDR3 bases: TGTGCCAGCAGCTCCCCGGCCCAGGGGGGACTGTACCAAGAGACCCAGTACTTC. This sequence encodes CASSSPAQGGLYQETQYF. Together with reference TRBV7-8 and TRBJ2-5, the CDR3 gives the full variable domain: GAGVSQSPRYKVAKRGQDVALRCDPISGHVSLFWYQQALGQGPEFLTYFQNEAQLDKSGLPSDRFFAERPEGSVSTLKIQRTQQEDSAVYLCASSSPAQGGLYQETQYFGPGTRLLVL.

The chain combines TRBV7-2 with TRBJ2-6; TRBD1 might be the D (6 bases). V gave up 3 bases and J gave up 13 bases, with 25 bases separating them. Germline assignment: CDR1 SGHTA and CDR2 FQGNSA. The CDR3 contains 17 residues. CDR3 in amino acids: CASSLARGSGDTQVLTF. CDR3 coding DNA: TGTGCCAGCAGCTTGGCGAGGGGGAGCGGAGATACGCAGGTCCTGACTTTC.

The table lists this clonotype with a count of one. The DNA is omitted, as the CDR3 cannot be located on it reliably, and the CDR3 follows TCRdb's listing. The chain employs TRBV7-6 and TRBJ1-1; no check of the table's D call, TRBD1, against the DNA was made. The germline V gene has CDR1 SGHVS and CDR2 FNYEAQ. The CDR3 sequence runs 15 residues, both termini included. CDR3: CASSLDGTQYFGAFF.

This clonotype was seen a handful of times. V gene TRBV7-9 combines with J gene TRBJ2-3, with a weak D call TRBD2 (6 bases). The CDR3 covers 14 residues. The germline CDR1 and CDR2 sequences are SEHNR and FQNEAQ (reference sequence). V was shortened by 0 bases and J by 13 bases, with 17 bases between the two germline ends. CDR3 nucleotide sequence: TGTGCCAGCAGCTTAGCGGGAGGTCACGGTGCCAAGTATTTT. Encoded protein: CASSLAGGHGAKYF.

Remarks on this clonotype: A read error may account for a junction end that differs from germline. The CDR3 region is CASRDRGGGTATHF. In nucleotides, the CDR3 is TGTGCCAGCAGAGATCGTGGCGGCGGCACAGCGACGCATTTT. The V and J genes are TRBV9 and TRBJ2-3; no clear D. CDR3 size: 14 residues. Germline loops: CDR1 SGDLS, CDR2 YYNGEE. Filled out from reference TRBV9 and TRBJ2-3, the complete variable domain reads DSGVTQTPKHLITATGQRVTLRCSPRSGDLSVYWYQQSLDQGLQFLIQYYNGEERAKGNILERFSAQQFPDLHSELNLSSLELGDSALYFCASRDRGGGTATHFGPGTRLTVL.

A note on this clonotype: A junction boundary mismatches the germline segment, possibly from a read error. The chain joins TRBV27 to TRBJ2-1; the D is unclear. The CDR3 is made up of 11 amino acids. The germline V gene encodes CDR1 MNHEY and CDR2 SMNVEV (reference sequence). This chain's CDR3 is CASVPVGSLSF. As DNA, the CDR3 is TGTGCCAGCGTACCTGTGGGAAGTCTGTCCTTC.

In this sample, this clonotype turned up once. The junction and the germline gene differ at one end; a read error may be behind it. The chain links TRBV9 to TRBJ2-2, with D possibly being TRBD1 or TRBD2 (5 bases each). This CDR3 is built from 15 residues. Germline loops: CDR1 SGDLS, CDR2 YYNGEE. The CDR3 spells CASSWDQADYSGMFF. The CDR3, as DNA: TGCGCCAGCAGCTGGGACCAGGCCGACTACTCGGGAATGTTTTTT.

The chain is built from TRBV7-2 and TRBJ1-2; 7 bases fit TRBD1. The CDR3 spans 12 residues. With V trimmed by 5 bases and J by 8 bases, 5 bases remained unmatched. Per the germline V gene, CDR1 is SGHTA and CDR2 is FQGNSA. CDR3 protein: CASSGQGEGYTF. The CDR3 DNA sequence: TGTGCCAGCAGCGGGCAGGGGGAGGGCTACACCTTC.

Points on this clonotype: No conserved phenylalanine or tryptophan is present at the end of the CDR3, so a read error is the likely explanation. Because the CDR3's place on the DNA is in doubt, the DNA is left out and the CDR3 is given as listed by TCRdb. This chain joins TRBV7-9 and TRBJ1-2; the table's TRBD1 call for D was not verified on the DNA. The CDR3 is 13 amino acids in total, end residues counted. CDR1 and CDR2 (germline): SEHNR, FQNEAQ (reference sequence). CDR3 residues: CASSLHRRGGYAE.

This clonotype was seen once. The conserved phenylalanine or tryptophan is not found at the CDR3 terminus, so this likely reflects a read error. Because the CDR3's place on the DNA is in doubt, the DNA is left out and the CDR3 is given as listed by TCRdb. V is TRBV7-2 and J is TRBJ2-2. Germline CDR1 SGHTA, CDR2 FQGNSA. The CDR3 is 12 residues long, ends included. CDR3 sequence reads: CASSLVHGGIFI.

V and J are TRBV12-3 or TRBV12-4 and TRBJ2-5; no reliable D call. This CDR3 has 9 amino acids. V was shortened by 0 bases and J by 10 bases, with 0 bases between the two germline ends. DNA of the CDR3: TGTGCCAGCAGTTTAGCCCAGTACTTC. Its translation: CASSLAQYF.

Concerning this clonotype: Since the CDR3 does not end with the conserved phenylalanine or tryptophan, this likely comes from a read error. Because the CDR3's place on the DNA is in doubt, the DNA is left out and the CDR3 is given as listed by TCRdb. The gene calls are TRBV7-2 and TRBJ2-3; TRBD1, as called in the table, went unchecked against the DNA. Germline V lookup: CDR1 SGHTA, CDR2 FQGNSA. 14 amino acids form the CDR3, both terminal residues included. The CDR3 loop reads CASSSPLEETQYFV.

Ten or more counts support this clonotype. CDR3 loop: CASSSDREIYEQYF. As DNA, the CDR3 is TGTGCCAGCAGCTCCGACAGGGAAATCTACGAGCAGTACTTC. The chain couples TRBV7-2 to TRBJ2-7, with TRBD1 matching 7 bases. Trimming at V came to 4 bases and at J to 3 bases, leaving 6 bases not matched to a gene. Germline loops: CDR1 SGHTA, CDR2 FQGNSA. The CDR3 sequence is 14 residues long.

This clonotype has just a few counts. Written as DNA, the CDR3 is TGTGCCAGCAGCTTGGCCGCGGGCGCCGACTATGGCTACACCTTC. The encoded protein is CASSLAAGADYGYTF. J is TRBJ1-2 and V is TRBV2; D not certain. V gave up 6 bases and J gave up 3 bases, with 17 bases separating them. Germline V gene lookup returns CDR1 SNHLY and CDR2 FYNNEI. The CDR3 loop spans 15 amino acids.

Concerning this clonotype: In this CDR3 the conserved last residue, phenylalanine or tryptophan, is missing, so a read error is likely. The DNA is omitted, as the CDR3 cannot be located on it reliably, and the CDR3 follows TCRdb's listing. The rearrangement uses TRBV15 and TRBJ2-3; TRBD1 is the table's D call, not checked against the DNA. The CDR3 region is 13 residues in length, termini included. The germline CDR1 and CDR2 sequences are LNHNV and YYDKDF (reference sequence). Here the CDR3 reads CATSRGASQAPQY.

The chain employs TRBV20-1 and TRBJ1-1; unclear D gene. This CDR3 has 12 amino acids. Trimming removed 5 bases at V and 5 bases at J, with 12 bases between. Germline values: CDR1 DFQATT, CDR2 SNEGSKA (reference sequence). The CDR3 sequence is CSAWAGDTEAFF. In DNA form, the CDR3 reads TGCAGTGCTTGGGCAGGCGATACTGAAGCTTTCTTT.

The V and J genes are TRBV7-9 and TRBJ1-5; D is possibly TRBD1 (6 bases). Germline loops: CDR1 SEHNR, CDR2 FQNEAQ (reference sequence). This CDR3 is built from 14 residues. Trimming pared 3 bases from V and 14 bases from J, leaving 20 bases between. The CDR3 DNA is TGTGCCAGCAGCTTGTCGCTTACAGGGCACACTGAGCATTTT. It translates to CASSLSLTGHTEHF.